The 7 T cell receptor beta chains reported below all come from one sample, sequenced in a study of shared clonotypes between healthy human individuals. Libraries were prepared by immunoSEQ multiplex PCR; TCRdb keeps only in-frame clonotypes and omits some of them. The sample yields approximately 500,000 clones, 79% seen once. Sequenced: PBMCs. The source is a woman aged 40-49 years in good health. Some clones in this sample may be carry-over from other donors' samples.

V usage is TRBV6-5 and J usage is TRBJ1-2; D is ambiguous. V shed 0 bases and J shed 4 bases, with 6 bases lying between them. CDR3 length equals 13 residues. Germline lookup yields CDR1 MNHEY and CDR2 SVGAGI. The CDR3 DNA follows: TGTGCCAGCAGTTACTCCGTGGCCTATGGCTACACCTTC. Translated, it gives CASSYSVAYGYTF.

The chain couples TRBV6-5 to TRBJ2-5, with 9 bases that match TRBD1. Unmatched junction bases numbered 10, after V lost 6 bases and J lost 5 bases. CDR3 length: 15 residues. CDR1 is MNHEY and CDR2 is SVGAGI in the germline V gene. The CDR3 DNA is TGTGCCAGCAGATCCGGGCCCGACAGGGGGGAGACCCAGTACTTC. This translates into CASRSGPDRGETQYF.

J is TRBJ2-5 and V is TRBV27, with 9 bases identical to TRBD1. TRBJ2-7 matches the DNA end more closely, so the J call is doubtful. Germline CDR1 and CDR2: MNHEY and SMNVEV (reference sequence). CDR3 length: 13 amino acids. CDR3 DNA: TGTGCCAGTGGACGACAGGGGGTCTACGAGCAGTACTTC. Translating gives CASGRQGVYEQYF.

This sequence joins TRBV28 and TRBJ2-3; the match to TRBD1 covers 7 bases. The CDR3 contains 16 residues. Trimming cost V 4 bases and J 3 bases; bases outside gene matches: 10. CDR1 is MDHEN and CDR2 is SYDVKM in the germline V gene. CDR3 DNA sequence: TGTGCCAGCAGTTCAAGACAGGGTAAGCGGACAGATACGCAGTATTTT. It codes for CASSSRQGKRTDTQYF. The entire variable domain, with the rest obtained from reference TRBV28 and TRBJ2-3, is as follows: DVKVTQSSRYLVKRTGEKVFLECVQDMDHENMFWYRQDPGLGLRLIYFSYDVKMKEKGDIPEGYSVSREKKERFSLILESASTNQTSMYLCASSSRQGKRTDTQYFGPGTRLTVL.

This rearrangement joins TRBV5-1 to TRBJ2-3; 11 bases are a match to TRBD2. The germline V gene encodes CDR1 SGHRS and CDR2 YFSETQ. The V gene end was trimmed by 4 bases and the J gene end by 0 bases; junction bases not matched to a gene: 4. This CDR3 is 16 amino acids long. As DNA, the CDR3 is TGCGCCAGCAGCGCGCTAGCGGGAGGAAGCACAGATACGCAGTATTTT. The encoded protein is CASSALAGGSTDTQYF.

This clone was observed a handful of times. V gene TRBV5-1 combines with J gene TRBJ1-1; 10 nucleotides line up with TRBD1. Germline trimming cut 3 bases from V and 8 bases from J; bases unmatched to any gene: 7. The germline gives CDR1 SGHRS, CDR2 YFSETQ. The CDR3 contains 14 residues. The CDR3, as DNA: TGCGCCAGCAGCTCGGGGACAGGGGCTCCGGAAGCTTTCTTT. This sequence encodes CASSSGTGAPEAFF.

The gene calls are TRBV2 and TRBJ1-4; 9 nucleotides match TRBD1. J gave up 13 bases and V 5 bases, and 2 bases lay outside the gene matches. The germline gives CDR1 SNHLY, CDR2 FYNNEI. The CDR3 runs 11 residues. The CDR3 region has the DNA TGTGCCAGCAGTCGACAGGGGGGACTGTTTTTT. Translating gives CASSRQGGLFF.